What follows are 25 T cell receptor delta chains derived from one specimen sequenced in a study of gamma-delta T cells after stem cell transplantation. TCRdb processed the RT-PCR reads again with the CATT caller. The table has some 13,000 delta-chain clones, about 30% seen once. Sequenced input: gamma-delta T cells. These receptors originate from a human donor. It is not recorded whose cells these are; they may come from a transplant donor.

The chain uses TRDV3 and TRDJ1; D possibly corresponds to TRDD2 (7 bases). Trimming took 4 bases from V and 0 from J, leaving 24 bases between them. Per the germline V gene, CDR1 is TVYSNPD and CDR2 is GDNSRS (reference sequence). The CDR3 runs to 17 residues. The CDR3 reads CASIPTGLYWDTDKLIF. CDR3 in DNA: TGTGCCTCAATTCCTACGGGTTTGTACTGGGACACCGATAAACTCATCTTT. The variable domain in full, with the rest retrieved from reference TRDV3 and TRDJ1, is CDKVTQSSPDQTVASGSEVVLLCTYDTVYSNPDLFWYRIRPDYSFQFVFYGDNSRSEGADFTQGRFSVKHILTQKAFHLVISPVRTEDSATYYCASIPTGLYWDTDKLIFGKGTRVTVEP.

Of note for this clone: A much larger clone differs from this one at a single base, so this may be a read error. Other nucleotide sequences in the sample specify the same CDR3. V usage is TRDV2 and J usage is TRDJ1; D not certain. The CDR3 is 12 amino acids. V was cut by 5 bases and J by 4 bases, with 10 bases left in between. The germline gives CDR1 GEAIGNYY, CDR2 EKD. Here the CDR3 reads CACGPLGDKLIF. CDR3 bases: TGTGCCTGTGGTCCACTCGGCGATAAACTCATCTTT.

The chain uses TRDV3 and TRDJ1; D unclear. V was cut by 0 bases and J by 5 bases, with 28 bases left in between. Germline V gene lookup returns CDR1 TVYSNPD and CDR2 GDNSRS (reference sequence). The CDR3 runs 18 residues. The DNA of the CDR3 is TGTGCCTTTAGGGGAAGGGAAGTGTGCAAAGGAGGTACGGATAAACTCATCTTT. This sequence encodes CAFRGREVCKGGTDKLIF.

This chain connects TRDV3 to TRDJ1; D unclear. Germline values: CDR1 TVYSNPD, CDR2 GDNSRS (reference sequence). The length of the CDR3 is 14 residues. Trimming took 4 bases from V and 1 from J, leaving 16 bases between them. The CDR3 coding sequence is TGTGCCTCTAATGGACCCAAGCCCACCGATAAACTCATCTTT. Its translation is CASNGPKPTDKLIF.

Concerning this clone: Other DNA sequences from this sample encode an identical CDR3 as well. CDR3 sequence (DNA): TGTGCTCTTGGAGTATGGGCTACATTAGGGTGTTACACCGATAAACTCATCTTT. It codes for CALGVWATLGCYTDKLIF. This chain joins TRDV1 and TRDJ1; D remains ambiguous. Germline CDR1 reads TSWWSYY; CDR2 reads QGS. The CDR3 runs to 18 residues. V was cut by 6 bases and J by 0 bases, with 23 bases left in between.

The chain has TRDV2 and TRDJ1; 11 positions match TRDD3. Per the germline V gene, CDR1 is GEAIGNYY and CDR2 is EKD. V was pared by 3 bases and J by 0 bases, with 8 bases of the junction left unmatched. This CDR3 comprises 17 residues. As DNA, the CDR3 is TGTGCCTGTGACTCCTACTGGGGGATAGGGTACACCGATAAACTCATCTTT. Residues: CACDSYWGIGYTDKLIF.

Note on this clone: One end of the junction fails to match germline, which may point to a read error. The chain carries TRDV2 and TRDJ3, with TRDD3 matching over 9 bases. The CDR3 is made up of 20 amino acids. Germline V gives CDR1 GEAIGNYY, CDR2 EKD. As DNA, the CDR3 is TGTGCCTGTGACTCCGGCTGGGGGATCCGAAGCTCCTGGGACACCCGAAAGATGTTTTTC. Translation: CACDSGWGIRSSWDTRKMFF.

Worth noting for this clone: The protein TCRdb gives is from a much larger clone and does not agree with this DNA's translation at residues 3 and 7, likely a read error; the protein shown here comes from the DNA. The gene calls are TRDV2 and TRDJ3; 9 bases are a match to TRDD3. V shed 7 bases and J 0 bases; nucleotides not matched to a gene: 3. Germline V CDR1 and CDR2: GEAIGNYY, EKD. The CDR3 is made up of 16 amino acids. The CDR3 nucleotides read TGTGCCTGGGACTGGGGGAACTCCTGGGACACCCGACAGATGTTTTTC. Its protein is CAWDWGNSWDTRQMFF.

This clone was picked up a small number of times. Other DNA sequences in this specimen translate into the identical CDR3. In DNA, the CDR3 is TGTGCCCTTTTACTTACAACTCTGGGGGACACCGATAAACTCATCTTT. It codes for CALLLTTLGDTDKLIF. The J gene is TRDJ1, the V gene TRDV3; 7 nucleotides agree with TRDD3. V was pared by 5 bases and J by 0 bases, with 15 bases of the junction left unmatched. Per the germline V gene, CDR1 is TVYSNPD and CDR2 is GDNSRS (reference sequence). CDR3 length equals 16 residues.

The chain employs TRDV2 and TRDJ2; D is unclear. The ends were cut back, 0 bases at V and 0 bases at J, with 16 bases in the middle. The CDR3 covers 18 residues. CDR1 is GEAIGNYY and CDR2 is EKD in the germline V gene. In DNA form, the CDR3 reads TGTGCCTGTGACACCGGCGGAGGAAGACGTCCTTTGACAGCACAACTCTTCTTT. Protein product: CACDTGGGRRPLTAQLFF.

The V gene is TRDV1, the J gene TRDJ1; the match to TRDD2 covers 7 bases. The CDR3 contains 23 residues. The V segment lost 3 bases and the J segment 2 bases; nucleotides outside the gene matches: 30. Germline CDR1 reads TSWWSYY; CDR2 reads QGS. CDR3 residues: CALGDHPAFLENNCVRGTDKLIF. As DNA, the CDR3 is TGTGCTCTTGGGGACCACCCGGCCTTCCTCGAAAATAATTGCGTAAGAGGGACCGATAAACTCATCTTT.

This clone was found a few times. The V call is TRDV2, the J call TRDJ2; TRDD3 aligns across 11 bases. Trimming cost V 3 bases and J 1 base; bases outside gene matches: 6. CDR3 size: 17 residues. CDR1 and CDR2 from the germline V gene are GEAIGNYY and EKD. The CDR3 coding sequence is TGTGCCTGTGACGTACTGGGGGATAAAAATTTGACAGCACAACTCTTCTTT. This sequence encodes CACDVLGDKNLTAQLFF.

J is TRDJ1 and V is TRDV1, with D tentatively TRDD2 (6 bases). V lost 3 bases and J 1 base, leaving 27 bases between the germline ends. Germline V gene sequence: CDR1 TSWWSYY, CDR2 QGS. CDR3 length: 20 amino acids. CDR3 sequence reads: CALGDPILRSPPGGTDKLIF. CDR3 DNA sequence: TGTGCTCTTGGGGACCCGATCCTACGGTCCCCGCCGGGGGGCACCGATAAACTCATCTTT.

The V gene is TRDV3, the J gene TRDJ1, with 10 bases identical to TRDD3. Germline V lookup: CDR1 TVYSNPD, CDR2 GDNSRS (reference sequence). The CDR3 consists of 17 residues. V lost 5 bases, J lost 2 bases, and 17 bases stayed unmatched. The CDR3 DNA is TGTGCCAGACCAAGCGACTGGGGGATCGGGAGGACCGATAAACTCATCTTT. This translates into CARPSDWGIGRTDKLIF.

J is TRDJ2 and V is TRDV1; D not resolved. This CDR3 has 12 residues. Germline V gives CDR1 TSWWSYY, CDR2 QGS. V lost 6 bases and J 5 bases, leaving 7 bases between the germline ends. In DNA form, the CDR3 reads TGTGCTCTTGGAGGAGTAACAGCACAACTCTTCTTT. Its translation: CALGGVTAQLFF.

This clone was counted a few times. V and J are TRDV2 and TRDJ3, with 13 bases aligning to TRDD3. V lost 3 bases, J lost 3 bases, and 7 bases stayed unmatched. This CDR3 has 19 amino acids. Germline-derived CDR1 and CDR2 are GEAIGNYY and EKD. The chain's CDR3 is CACDLLGDTLSWDTRQMFF. The CDR3 DNA follows: TGTGCCTGTGACCTACTGGGGGATACGCTGAGCTGGGACACCCGACAGATGTTTTTC.

The V and J genes are TRAV29/DV5 and TRDJ1; 7 positions agree with TRDD3. The CDR3 is 23 residues long. The V segment lost 0 bases and the J segment 4 bases; nucleotides outside the gene matches: 33. Germline V gene lookup returns CDR1 NSMFDY and CDR2 ISSIKDK. CDR3 loop: CAASAHLYCLRGGPSEWGDKLIF. CDR3 bases: TGTGCAGCAAGCGCGCATCTTTATTGCCTACGTGGGGGACCATCGGAATGGGGCGATAAACTCATCTTT. Together with reference TRAV29/DV5 and TRDJ1, the CDR3 gives the full variable domain: DQQVKQNSPSLSVQEGRISILNCDYTNSMFDYFLWYKKYPAEGPTFLISISSIKDKNEDGRFTVFLNKSAKHLSLHIVPSQPGDSAVYFCAASAHLYCLRGGPSEWGDKLIFGKGTRVTVEP.

This clone was detected a few times. Given a much more abundant clone one base away, this may be a read error. Other nucleotide sequences in the sample specify the same CDR3. This rearrangement joins TRDV2 to TRDJ3; 10 nucleotides line up with TRDD3. Germline V lookup: CDR1 GEAIGNYY, CDR2 EKD. The CDR3 totals 17 residues. Germline trimming cut 0 bases from V and 4 bases from J; bases unmatched to any gene: 2. CDR3 in amino acids: CACDTVGDTWDTRQMFF. In DNA form, the CDR3 reads TGTGCCTGTGACACCGTGGGGGATACTTGGGACACCCGACAGATGTTTTTC.

The gene calls are TRDV3 and TRDJ1; TRDD3 aligns across 12 bases. This CDR3 comprises 16 residues. The germline gives CDR1 TVYSNPD, CDR2 GDNSRS (reference sequence). The trim removed 5 bases at V and 2 bases at J, leaving 12 bases unmatched. This chain's CDR3 is CATLLGDTTGTDKLIF. CDR3 nucleotide sequence: TGTGCCACCTTACTGGGGGATACCACGGGGACCGATAAACTCATCTTT.

The sample holds a few counts of this clone. The rearrangement joins TRDV1 to TRDJ1; 11 positions match TRDD3. Germline CDR1 TSWWSYY, CDR2 QGS. This CDR3 region has 24 residues. With 2 bases clipped from V and 0 bases from J, the junction kept 26 bases outside the gene matches. CDR3 DNA: TGTGCTCTTGGGGAAAGCCGGAGTGGGGCTTCCTACTACTGGGGGATATGCGACACCGATAAACTCATCTTT. Translating it yields CALGESRSGASYYWGICDTDKLIF.

The V gene is TRDV1, the J gene TRDJ1; 7 nucleotides line up with TRDD3. Unmatched junction bases numbered 17, after V lost 5 bases and J lost 2 bases. The germline V gene has CDR1 TSWWSYY and CDR2 QGS. CDR3 size: 18 residues. CDR3 sequence reads: CALGSTTTSGILTDKLIF. The CDR3 DNA follows: TGTGCTCTTGGGTCCACTACTACGAGCGGGATACTTACCGATAAACTCATCTTT.

The chain combines TRDV3 with TRDJ1, with TRDD2 as a possible D gene (6 bases). Germline-derived CDR1 and CDR2 are TVYSNPD and GDNSRS (reference sequence). The CDR3 has 19 residues. Trimming took 3 bases from V and 0 from J, leaving 29 bases between them. The CDR3: CALSKAFPLYHRYTDKLIF. Here the CDR3 DNA reads TGTGCCTTATCTAAGGCCTTCCCACTATATCACCGGTACACCGATAAACTCATCTTT.

This clone was counted between two and nine times. The chain uses TRDV2 and TRDJ3; D not resolved. CDR3 size: 16 residues. The germline CDR1 and CDR2 sequences are GEAIGNYY and EKD. Trimming stripped 0 bases from V and 0 bases from J, with 5 bases between. The CDR3 bases are TGTGCCTGTGACACCGTTTACTCCTGGGACACCCGACAGATGTTTTTC. This translates into CACDTVYSWDTRQMFF.

This clone was found a few times. This chain uses TRDV1 with TRDJ1; no definite D call. Trimming shortened V by 5 bases and J by 1 base, and 23 bases separated the two germline ends. The CDR3 loop spans 18 amino acids. Germline-derived CDR1 and CDR2 are TSWWSYY and QGS. The CDR3: CALGNLSRTSRGTDKLIF. The DNA for the CDR3 is TGTGCTCTTGGGAACCTAAGCCGAACCTCAAGAGGCACCGATAAACTCATCTTT.

Worth noting for this clone: The same CDR3 also results from other DNA sequences found in this sample. The chain carries TRDV2 and TRDJ2; 12 positions agree with TRDD3. Germline CDR1 GEAIGNYY, CDR2 EKD. This CDR3 has 21 residues. V lost 5 bases, J lost 0 bases, and 18 bases stayed unmatched. CDR3 bases: TGTGCCTGTGGAACCCCCTTACTGGGGGATACAACCCCCCCTTTGACAGCACAACTCTTCTTT. It encodes CACGTPLLGDTTPPLTAQLFF.